What follows describes a single TCR beta chain. The length of the CDR3 is 11 residues. Trimming left V 7 bases short and J 1 base short, with 4 bases between. Per the germline V gene, CDR1 is SNHLY and CDR2 is FYNNEI. This sample was taken from a study of T cell responses to AZD1222 COVID-19 vaccine. Method: immunoSEQ multiplex PCR; TCRdb's copy keeps in-frame clones and lacks some. The repertoire holds 100,000 to 150,000 clones, with 93% as singletons. This TCR derives from an adult who received the AZD1222 COVID-19 vaccine. The gene calls are TRBV2 and TRBJ1-1; D not resolved. The material was peripheral blood, obtained 28 days after the second AZD1222 dose. CDR3 nucleotide sequence: TGTGCCAGCACGGAGAACACTGAAGCTTTCTTT. Residues: CASTENTEAFF.